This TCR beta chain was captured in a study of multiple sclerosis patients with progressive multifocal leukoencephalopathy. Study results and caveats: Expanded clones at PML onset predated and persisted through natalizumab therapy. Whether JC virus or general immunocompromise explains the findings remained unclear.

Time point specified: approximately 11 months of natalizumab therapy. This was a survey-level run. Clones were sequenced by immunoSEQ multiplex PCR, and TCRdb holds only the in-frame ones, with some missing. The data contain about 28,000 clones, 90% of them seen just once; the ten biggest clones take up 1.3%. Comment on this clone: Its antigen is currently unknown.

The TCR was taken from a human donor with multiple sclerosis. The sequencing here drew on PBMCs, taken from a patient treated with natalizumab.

The CDR3 loop reads CAISPWGALPGGLSGYTF. The CDR3 bases are TGTGCCATCAGTCCCTGGGGGGCCTTACCCGGGGGACTATCGGGCTACACCTTC. This chain links TRBV10-3 with TRBJ1-2; D is possibly TRBD1 (6 bases). V lost 5 bases and J 8 bases, leaving 30 bases between the germline ends. Germline CDR1 is ENHRY and CDR2 is SYGVKD. The CDR3 is 18 amino acids.